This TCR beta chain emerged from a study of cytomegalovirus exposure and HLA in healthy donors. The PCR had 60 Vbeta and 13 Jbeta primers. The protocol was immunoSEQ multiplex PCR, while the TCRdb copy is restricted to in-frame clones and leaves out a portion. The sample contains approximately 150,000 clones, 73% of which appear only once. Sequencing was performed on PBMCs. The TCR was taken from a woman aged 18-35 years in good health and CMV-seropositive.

This chain's CDR3 is CASSQERRGGPDTQYF. The CDR3 DNA sequence: TGCGCCAGCAGCCAAGAGAGGCGGGGGGGCCCAGATACGCAGTATTTT. The rearrangement links TRBV4-3 to TRBJ2-3; TRBD2 matches 9 bases. The germline V gene has CDR1 LGHNA and CDR2 YSLEER. Losses at the gene ends were 0 bases for V and 4 bases for J; bases not matched to a gene: 5. This CDR3 spans 16 amino acids.